The 28 T cell receptor beta chains below all came from one sample that was sequenced in a study of cytomegalovirus exposure and HLA in healthy donors (TCRdb year 2017). Library preparation was by the immunoSEQ multiplex PCR assay. For the multiplex PCR, a mixture combining 60 forward primers for TCR Vbeta segments and 13 reverse primers for TCR Jbeta segments was used. Imported from immuneACCESS, the table was reduced by TCRdb to in-frame sequences with V and J called. These copies leave out some clones; in studies compared against another copy, an unresolved V gene accounts for under half, and the cause of the remainder is not known. This sample has about 210,000 clones in its table, and approximately 82% of those were observed once. About a tenth of the sample belongs to the ten largest clones. The sample consisted of PBMCs. The origin of the receptors is a woman between 45 and 65 years old in good health and CMV-seropositive.

The genes are TRBV4-2 and TRBJ2-1; D may be TRBD1 (8 bases). V lost 2 bases and J 4 bases, leaving 15 bases between the germline ends. This CDR3 contains 16 residues. CDR1 LGHNA and CDR2 YNFKEQ come from the germline V gene. CDR3 sequence (DNA): TGTGCCAGCAGCCAACAAGCGGGACAGGAGTACAATGAGCAGTTCTTC. Translated, it gives CASSQQAGQEYNEQFF.

The chain combines TRBV30 with TRBJ1-2, with a tentative D call TRBD1 (5 bases). CDR1 GTSNPN and CDR2 SVGIG come from the germline V gene (reference sequence). V was clipped by 0 bases and J by 7 bases, with 15 bases between them. This CDR3 has 14 amino acids. The CDR3 nucleotides read TGTGCCTGGAGTGTTTCCGGGGGATTTACTGGCTACACCTTC. Amino acids: CAWSVSGGFTGYTF.

The V gene is TRBV29-1, the J gene TRBJ2-7; D is uncertain. The CDR3 totals 12 residues. Germline CDR1 and CDR2: SQVTM and ANQGSEA. V lost 2 bases to trimming and J lost 8 bases, with 13 bases between them. CDR3 residues: CSVEYTATKQYF. CDR3 DNA sequence: TGCAGCGTTGAATATACAGCTACGAAGCAGTACTTC.

The chain combines TRBV6-1 with TRBJ1-3, with D perhaps TRBD1 (6 bases). Germline CDR1 reads MNHNS; CDR2 reads SASEGT. The CDR3 extends over 14 amino acids. Trimming took 11 bases from V and 4 from J, leaving 18 bases between them. CDR3 sequence reads: CALGGGEAGNTIYF. The CDR3 DNA reads as TGTGCCCTCGGAGGGGGGGAGGCGGGAAACACCATATATTTT.

This clone came up once. The chain joins TRBV4-1 to TRBJ2-5; 8 bases match TRBD1. The V gene's germline CDR1 is MGHRA and CDR2 YSYEKL. The CDR3 is made up of 18 amino acids. The V segment lost 4 bases and the J segment 5 bases; nucleotides outside the gene matches: 18. The CDR3 protein is CASSPGQGLRDWRETQYF. CDR3 nucleotides: TGCGCCAGCAGCCCAGGACAGGGTTTGAGGGACTGGCGGGAGACCCAGTACTTC.

This CDR3 is CASRWGTAHGYEQYF. CDR3 DNA sequence: TGTGCCAGCAGGTGGGGGACAGCCCACGGTTACGAGCAGTACTTC. The V gene is TRBV27, the J gene TRBJ2-7; 7 nucleotides align to TRBD1. From germline, CDR1 is MNHEY and CDR2 SMNVEV (reference sequence). The CDR3 has 15 residues. V was clipped by 6 bases and J by 4 bases; unmatched bases: 12.

The table lists this clone with many counts. The V call is TRBV19, the J call TRBJ2-6; TRBD1 agrees at 9 bases. Germline values: CDR1 LNHDA, CDR2 SQIVND (reference sequence). The CDR3 contains 17 residues. After removal of 4 bases from V and 2 bases from J, the junction contained 6 bases not matched to a gene. The CDR3 nucleotides read TGTGCCAGTAGTAAACCACAGGGGGCTGCTGGGGCCAACGTCCTGACTTTC. Its translation: CASSKPQGAAGANVLTF.

The rearrangement links TRBV27 to TRBJ1-5; perhaps TRBD1 as D (5 bases). This CDR3 has 14 amino acids. Germline V gene sequence: CDR1 MNHEY, CDR2 SMNVEV (reference sequence). Trimming took 6 bases from V and 3 from J, leaving 12 bases between them. The CDR3 loop reads CASSLGGDNQPQHF. CDR3 DNA sequence: TGTGCCAGCAGCCTCGGGGGGGACAATCAGCCCCAGCATTTT.

The rearrangement joins TRBV19 to TRBJ1-2; no reliable D call. V lost 6 bases and J 5 bases, leaving 13 bases between the germline ends. The CDR3 is 13 residues long. Per the germline V gene, CDR1 is LNHDA and CDR2 is SQIVND (reference sequence). The CDR3 loop is CASRDRGLYGYTF. In DNA, the CDR3 is TGTGCCAGTAGAGACCGGGGATTATATGGCTACACCTTC. Together with reference TRBV19 and TRBJ1-2, the CDR3 gives the full variable domain: DGGITQSPKYLFRKEGQNVTLSCEQNLNHDAMYWYRQDPGQGLRLIYYSQIVNDFQKGDIAEGYSVSREKKESFPLTVTSAQKNPTAFYLCASRDRGLYGYTFGSGTRLTVV.

The chain uses TRBV2 and TRBJ1-6; tentative D call: TRBD1 (6 bases). The ends were cut back, 2 bases at V and 8 bases at J, with 10 bases in the middle. CDR1 and CDR2 from the germline V gene are SNHLY and FYNNEI. This CDR3 has 14 amino acids. The CDR3 region is CASSEFTGHSPLHF. CDR3 sequence (DNA): TGTGCCAGCAGTGAATTCACAGGGCATTCACCCCTCCACTTT.

The chain joins TRBV6-1 to TRBJ2-7, with 8 bases matching TRBD1. CDR3 size: 14 residues. The V gene's germline CDR1 is MNHNS and CDR2 SASEGT. V was pared by 5 bases and J by 2 bases, with 5 bases of the junction left unmatched. CDR3 region: CASSRQGPTYEQYF. The CDR3 DNA follows: TGTGCCAGCAGTAGACAGGGGCCCACCTACGAGCAGTACTTC.

The rearrangement links TRBV5-6 to TRBJ2-1; weak D call: TRBD1 (5 bases). CDR1 is SGHDT and CDR2 is YYEEEE in the germline V gene. Trimming stripped 1 base from V and 1 base from J, with 15 bases between. The CDR3 runs to 17 residues. CDR3 residues: CASSLRRAVRSYNEQFF. Written as DNA, the CDR3 is TGTGCCAGCAGCTTGCGCAGGGCGGTGAGGTCCTACAATGAGCAGTTCTTC.

CDR3 nucleotide sequence: TGTGCCAGCAGGGCCTCAGGGGGCACGAACACTGAAGCTTTCTTT. It translates to CASRASGGTNTEAFF. J is TRBJ1-1 and V is TRBV2, with 8 nucleotides matching TRBD1. Unmatched junction bases numbered 7, after V lost 6 bases and J lost 1 base. This CDR3 is 15 amino acids long. Germline CDR1 reads SNHLY; CDR2 reads FYNNEI.

This clone was observed once. The chain recombines TRBV5-1 with TRBJ2-3; tentative D call: TRBD1 (6 bases). From germline, CDR1 is SGHRS and CDR2 YFSETQ. CDR3 length: 15 amino acids. Trimming cost V 0 bases and J 3 bases, with 11 bases left between them. The CDR3, as DNA: TGCGCCAGCAGCTTGGAGGGGGTGGGGACAGATACGCAGTATTTT. Translating it yields CASSLEGVGTDTQYF.

The rearrangement uses TRBV11-3 and TRBJ2-6; weak D call: TRBD2 (7 bases). From germline, CDR1 is SGHNT and CDR2 YENEEA. This CDR3 has 18 residues. The V and J ends lost 1 base and 0 bases respectively, with 13 bases between them. CDR3: CASSLGGGRGSGANVLTF. CDR3 sequence (DNA): TGTGCCAGCAGCTTAGGGGGGGGCAGAGGCTCTGGGGCCAACGTCCTGACTTTC.

The chain joins TRBV18 to TRBJ2-7; D possibly corresponds to TRBD1 (5 bases). Looked up from germline, CDR1 is KGHSH and CDR2 is LQKENI. The CDR3 consists of 14 residues. V was cut by 3 bases and J by 3 bases, with 12 bases left in between. The CDR3 DNA reads TGTGCCAGCTCACCGCAGACAGAGAACTACGAGCAGTACTTC. Amino acids: CASSPQTENYEQYF.

This clone was recorded a few times. The chain couples TRBV6-5 to TRBJ1-1, with D perhaps TRBD1 (5 bases). Germline CDR1 is MNHEY and CDR2 is SVGAGI. V was shortened by 4 bases and J by 7 bases, with 16 bases between the two germline ends. The CDR3 extends over 14 amino acids. The CDR3 sequence is CASSSPAGGNEAFF. The CDR3, as DNA: TGTGCCAGCAGTTCACCGGCTGGGGGGAATGAAGCTTTCTTT.

This clone was found a few times. The rearrangement joins TRBV5-5 to TRBJ1-3; tentatively, D is TRBD1 (5 bases). With 2 bases removed from V and 0 bases from J, the gap between germline ends came to 12 bases. CDR3 length: 16 amino acids. Germline V CDR1 and CDR2: SGHKS, YYEKEE (reference sequence). CDR3 coding DNA: TGTGCCAGCAGCTTAACAGGTGCCTCCTCTGGAAACACCATATATTTT. It translates to CASSLTGASSGNTIYF.

This chain's CDR3 is CASSSFRGQGATGANVLTF. CDR3 DNA sequence: TGTGCCAGCTCATCATTCCGGGGACAGGGGGCGACTGGGGCCAACGTCCTGACTTTC. V usage is TRBV18 and J usage is TRBJ2-6; 12 bases line up with TRBD1. This CDR3 spans 19 amino acids. The V gene's germline CDR1 is KGHSH and CDR2 LQKENI. Trimming took 5 bases from V and 2 from J; bases not matched to a gene: 10.

This sequence joins TRBV19 and TRBJ2-1; D might be TRBD1 (6 bases). This CDR3 contains 16 residues. V gave up 6 bases and J gave up 2 bases, with 17 bases separating them. CDR1 is LNHDA and CDR2 is SQIVND in the germline V gene (reference sequence). CDR3 residues: CASSPGHTYTYNEQFF. The CDR3 coding sequence is TGTGCCAGTAGCCCGGGACACACCTACACCTACAATGAGCAGTTCTTC.

Only a few counts were recorded for this clone. The J gene is TRBJ2-5, the V gene TRBV5-6, with unresolved D. In germline, CDR1 is SGHDT, CDR2 YYEEEE. Trimming took off 0 bases at V and 2 bases at J, with 8 bases between the two ends. This CDR3 has 14 amino acids. The CDR3 DNA follows: TGTGCCAGCAGCTTGGCGGTCGAACAAGAGACCCAGTACTTC. Its translation is CASSLAVEQETQYF.

This clone has more than one count but fewer than ten. The sample has other DNA sequences that encode this CDR3 too. V and J are TRBV19 and TRBJ2-5; 7 positions match TRBD1. V shed 2 bases, J shed 1 base, and the junction held 1 base outside the gene matches. The germline gives CDR1 LNHDA, CDR2 SQIVND (reference sequence). The CDR3 has 14 amino acids. The CDR3 nucleotides are TGTGCCAGTAGTATACGGGACAGCCAAGAGACCCAGTACTTC. This codes for CASSIRDSQETQYF. Looking up the rest from reference TRBV19 and TRBJ2-5 gives the full variable domain: DGGITQSPKYLFRKEGQNVTLSCEQNLNHDAMYWYRQDPGQGLRLIYYSQIVNDFQKGDIAEGYSVSREKKESFPLTVTSAQKNPTAFYLCASSIRDSQETQYFGPGTRLLVL.

This clone has more than one count but fewer than ten. J is TRBJ1-5 and V is TRBV6-4; D remains ambiguous. CDR3 length equals 13 residues. V was pared by 5 bases and J by 3 bases, with 8 bases between. CDR1 MRHNA and CDR2 SNTAGT come from the germline V gene. CDR3 nucleotide sequence: TGTGCCAGCAGTCCGTCTTACAATCAGCCCCAGCATTTT. Translation gives CASSPSYNQPQHF.

This rearrangement joins TRBV6-6 to TRBJ1-5, with D perhaps TRBD1 (5 bases). CDR1 and CDR2 from the germline V gene are MNHNY and SVGAGI (reference sequence). The CDR3 contains 15 residues. V was trimmed by 0 bases and J by 7 bases, leaving 13 bases between them. The CDR3 DNA sequence: TGTGCCAGCAGTTACTCGACGGGGGTAGGGCAGCCCCAGCATTTT. Translated, it gives CASSYSTGVGQPQHF.

The V gene is TRBV5-1, the J gene TRBJ2-5; the match to TRBD2 covers 7 bases. The CDR3 contains 14 residues. Germline V gene data show CDR1 as SGHRS and CDR2 as YFSETQ. V lost 5 bases and J lost 5; bases outside the gene matches: 9. In nucleotides, the CDR3 is TGCGCCAGCAGTCTAAAGGTCGGGGGGGAGACCCAGTACTTC. Its translation: CASSLKVGGETQYF.

The V gene is TRBV30, the J gene TRBJ1-2; possibly TRBD1 for D (5 bases). The germline CDR1 and CDR2 sequences are GTSNPN and SVGIG (reference sequence). This CDR3 contains 14 residues. The V and J ends lost 1 base and 4 bases respectively, with 13 bases between them. CDR3 sequence: CAWSAAGPGYGYTF. CDR3 DNA sequence: TGTGCCTGGAGTGCCGCAGGGCCTGGCTATGGCTACACCTTC.

The V call is TRBV5-6, the J call TRBJ2-1, with TRBD1 matching over 7 bases. After removal of 4 bases from V and 0 bases from J, the junction contained 4 bases not matched to a gene. Germline V gene data show CDR1 as SGHDT and CDR2 as YYEEEE. This CDR3 has 15 residues. DNA of the CDR3: TGTGCCAGCAGCCTTTACAGGGGCTCCTACAATGAGCAGTTCTTC. Encoded protein: CASSLYRGSYNEQFF.

The chain couples TRBV27 to TRBJ1-5; D not certain. V gave up 2 bases and J gave up 2 bases, with 10 bases separating them. Per germline, CDR1 MNHEY and CDR2 SMNVEV (reference sequence). The CDR3 totals 15 residues. The CDR3 DNA follows: TGTGCCAGCAGTTTAAGGGAGGGTGGCAATCAGCCCCAGCATTTT. It yields the protein CASSLREGGNQPQHF.